Following are 12 T cell receptor beta chains from one sample sequenced in a study of cytomegalovirus exposure and HLA in healthy donors. The PCR employed 60 Vbeta primers together with 13 Jbeta primers. Method: immunoSEQ multiplex PCR; TCRdb's copy keeps in-frame clones and lacks some. The table has about 190,000 clones, around 81% seen once. The sample was PBMCs. These receptors all stem from a woman in her forties or fifties in good health and CMV-seropositive.

The CDR3 protein is CASSWGQGPSGEQYF. The CDR3 DNA sequence: TGTGCCAGTAGTTGGGGACAGGGGCCCTCTGGTGAGCAGTACTTC. J is TRBJ2-7 and V is TRBV19, with 10 bases aligning to TRBD1. Germline V gene lookup returns CDR1 LNHDA and CDR2 SQIVND (reference sequence). Losses at the gene ends were 5 bases for V and 7 bases for J; bases not matched to a gene: 11. This CDR3 region has 15 residues. The entire variable domain, with the rest obtained from reference TRBV19 and TRBJ2-7, is as follows: DGGITQSPKYLFRKEGQNVTLSCEQNLNHDAMYWYRQDPGQGLRLIYYSQIVNDFQKGDIAEGYSVSREKKESFPLTVTSAQKNPTAFYLCASSWGQGPSGEQYFGPGTRLTVT.

V and J are TRBV30 and TRBJ1-4; D may be TRBD1 (6 bases). The germline V gene encodes CDR1 GTSNPN and CDR2 SVGIG (reference sequence). Trimming removed 1 base from V and 7 bases from J, with 16 bases in between. The CDR3 is 15 amino acids. The CDR3, as DNA: TGTGCCTGGAGTGGGCAGGGGTATCTGGGTGAAAAACTGTTTTTT. Translation gives CAWSGQGYLGEKLFF. Full variable domain (missing parts from reference TRBV30 and TRBJ1-4): SQTIHQWPATLVQPVGSPLSLECTVEGTSNPNLYWYRQAAGRGLQLLFYSVGIGQISSEVPQNLSASRPQDRQFILSSKKLLLSDSGFYLCAWSGQGYLGEKLFFGSGTQLSVL.

V is TRBV19 and J is TRBJ2-2; TRBD1 matches at 8 bases. Looked up from germline, CDR1 is LNHDA and CDR2 is SQIVND (reference sequence). This CDR3 is 15 amino acids long. With 2 bases clipped from V and 7 bases from J, the junction kept 6 bases outside the gene matches. The CDR3 is CASSIQTGDGGELFF. CDR3 sequence (DNA): TGTGCCAGTAGTATACAGACAGGGGATGGCGGGGAGCTGTTTTTT. The full variable domain, with the rest looked up from reference TRBV19 and TRBJ2-2, is DGGITQSPKYLFRKEGQNVTLSCEQNLNHDAMYWYRQDPGQGLRLIYYSQIVNDFQKGDIAEGYSVSREKKESFPLTVTSAQKNPTAFYLCASSIQTGDGGELFFGEGSRLTVL.

As concerns this clone: The junction shows a germline mismatch at one end, possibly a read error. This chain uses TRBV7-9 with TRBJ2-4; possibly TRBD1 for D (5 bases). The CDR3 is 15 amino acids. The germline CDR1 and CDR2 sequences are SEHNR and FQNEAQ (reference sequence). This CDR3 is CSSSFLWQGKNIQYF. In DNA form, the CDR3 reads TGTTCCAGCAGCTTTCTGTGGCAGGGTAAAAACATTCAGTACTTC.

This sequence joins TRBV18 and TRBJ1-3, with D maybe TRBD1 (6 bases). Germline assignment: CDR1 KGHSH and CDR2 LQKENI. This CDR3 region has 15 residues. Trimming shortened V by 2 bases and J by 6 bases, and 14 bases separated the two germline ends. CDR3 sequence: CASSPETGSPNTIYF. CDR3 nucleotide sequence: TGTGCCAGCTCACCAGAGACAGGTTCACCAAACACCATATATTTT.

Only a few counts were recorded for this clone. V gene TRBV5-8 combines with J gene TRBJ2-7; 7 bases agree with TRBD1. The junction had 0 bases not matched to a gene; V was cut back by 0 bases and J by 3 bases. This CDR3 spans 13 amino acids. CDR1 is SGHTS, CDR2 YDEGEE, per germline. As DNA, the CDR3 is TGTGCCAGCAGCTTGGACAGGGGCTACGAGCAGTACTTC. Translating it yields CASSLDRGYEQYF.

The genes are TRBV7-3 and TRBJ1-1, with TRBD1 matching over 8 bases. This CDR3 has 16 amino acids. J was trimmed by 0 bases and V by 4 bases; bases with no gene match: 7. The V gene's germline CDR1 is SGHTA and CDR2 FQGTGA. CDR3 amino acids: CASSSHGQGMNTEAFF. The DNA for the CDR3 is TGTGCCAGCAGCTCCCACGGACAGGGTATGAACACTGAAGCTTTCTTT.

The rearrangement links TRBV6-5 to TRBJ1-2; 9 bases line up with TRBD1. The germline V gene encodes CDR1 MNHEY and CDR2 SVGAGI. With 6 bases clipped from V and 7 bases from J, the junction kept 12 bases outside the gene matches. The CDR3 covers 15 residues. The CDR3 DNA reads TGTGCCAGCAGATCCCCGGGACAGGGCCTTCTTGGCTACACCTTC. It codes for CASRSPGQGLLGYTF.

This chain links TRBV11-2 with TRBJ2-7; 7 bases line up with TRBD2. From germline, CDR1 is SGHAT and CDR2 FQNNGV. CDR3 size: 15 residues. V lost 6 bases, J lost 0 bases, and 8 bases stayed unmatched. CDR3 in amino acids: CASSYSQRGSYEQYF. CDR3 in DNA: TGTGCCAGCAGTTACAGCCAGCGGGGCTCCTACGAGCAGTACTTC.

The chain links TRBV28 to TRBJ1-6; TRBD1 is a possible D gene (5 bases). Germline V lookup: CDR1 MDHEN, CDR2 SYDVKM. The CDR3 length is 16 residues. Trimming took off 3 bases at V and 0 bases at J, with 9 bases between the two ends. The CDR3 is CASSLGGSSYNSPLHF. The CDR3 DNA sequence: TGTGCCAGCAGTTTGGGGGGGAGCTCCTATAATTCACCCCTCCACTTT. Full variable domain (rest looked up from reference TRBV28 and TRBJ1-6): DVKVTQSSRYLVKRTGEKVFLECVQDMDHENMFWYRQDPGLGLRLIYFSYDVKMKEKGDIPEGYSVSREKKERFSLILESASTNQTSMYLCASSLGGSSYNSPLHFGNGTRLTVT.

The rearrangement joins TRBV7-9 to TRBJ1-1, with D possibly TRBD1 on 5 matching bases. CDR3 size: 13 residues. The V gene's germline CDR1 is SEHNR and CDR2 FQNEAQ (reference sequence). V was clipped by 7 bases and J by 6 bases, with 15 bases between them. This chain's CDR3 is CASTTGVRAEAFF. The CDR3 DNA reads as TGTGCCAGCACAACGGGGGTCCGGGCTGAAGCTTTCTTT.

The genes are TRBV2 and TRBJ1-2, with 7 bases matching TRBD1. The ends lost 6 bases at V and 2 bases at J; junction bases unmatched: 6. This CDR3 is 14 amino acids long. The germline V gene has CDR1 SNHLY and CDR2 FYNNEI. Written as DNA, the CDR3 is TGTGCCAGCAGCACCGGGACAGCGAACTATGGCTACACCTTC. Translated, it gives CASSTGTANYGYTF.